A selection of T cell receptor beta chains follows, all from one sample in a study of vaccination and CD4 T cells after COVID-19. These receptors lack a known antigen. TCRdb recomputed calls from the PCR reads with MiXCR, one row per CDR3 protein. This repertoire shows approximately 13,000 distinct CDR3 sequences, roughly three fifths found once; its top ten account for about 7.8%. Sequencing input: CD4+ T cells from blood, cultured in vitro. These receptors were collected from a human donor who had recovered from COVID-19. Each CDR3 is given with its conserved first and last residue.

J gene | V gene | CDR3 protein
TRBJ2-3 | TRBV20-1 | CSAPAAHLGTDTQYF
TRBJ2-4 | TRBV20-1 | CSARERKTWNIQYF
TRBJ2-3 | TRBV6-2/TRBV6-3 | CASSYSTSGTGKADTQYF
TRBJ1-5 | TRBV30 | CAWSPQGQPQHF
TRBJ2-5 | TRBV2 | CASSDLGSETQYF
TRBJ2-1 | TRBV19 | CASSITGRYNEQFF
TRBJ2-5 | TRBV7-9 | CASRGRLETQYF
TRBJ1-2 | TRBV19 | CASSTTWTGKDGYTF
TRBJ1-1 | TRBV6-5 | CASSYSVAGMNTEAFF
TRBJ1-2 | TRBV28 | CASSFTNYGYTF
TRBJ2-7 | TRBV10-1 | CASSVPGQSGQYF
TRBJ1-1 | TRBV6-2/TRBV6-3 | CASSYPNTAASMNTEAFF
TRBJ2-5 | TRBV20-1 | CSAMGLAGRGETQYF
TRBJ2-3 | TRBV20-1 | CSAILGTSGGADTQYF
TRBJ1-1 | TRBV9 | CASSVGLETEAFF
TRBJ2-7 | TRBV7-2 | CASSLTSGTGEQYF
TRBJ2-1 | TRBV24-1 | CATSDFNLAGAGEQFF
TRBJ2-3 | TRBV19 | CASSSGQSTDTQYF
TRBJ1-2 | TRBV6-2/TRBV6-3 | CASRDYGYTF
TRBJ2-5 | TRBV6-1 | CASSEAHASGPNQETQYF
TRBJ1-2 | TRBV12-3/TRBV12-4 | CASSGTEDNYGYTF
TRBJ1-1 | TRBV11-2 | CASSLDHRNTEAFF
TRBJ1-5 | TRBV4-1 | CASRPTGDGQPQHF
TRBJ1-1 | TRBV19 | CASSPQRRTEAFF
TRBJ1-2 | TRBV10-1 | CASGGGYTF
TRBJ2-3 | TRBV2 | CASSPPFTDTQYF
TRBJ1-2 | TRBV12-3/TRBV12-4 | CASSFGAYGYTF
TRBJ1-5 | TRBV19 | CASSIADTDPVLVIFSNQPQHF
TRBJ2-2 | TRBV4-2 | CASKRTGGQNTGELFF
TRBJ1-5 | TRBV20-1 | CSALVDRGNHQPQHF
TRBJ1-2 | TRBV11-3 | CASSPREERGYTF
TRBJ2-2 | TRBV7-2 | CASSPRTGGGELFF
TRBJ2-3 | TRBV2 | CASSDNSGPTTDTQYF
TRBJ1-1 | TRBV18 | CASSPGQAPNTEAFF
TRBJ2-5 | TRBV27 | CASKMGRGSVGTQYF
TRBJ1-6 | TRBV5-1 | CASSPGTGDSLGSPLHF
TRBJ1-5 | TRBV20-1 | CSASGAGTENQPQHF
TRBJ1-5 | TRBV20-1 | CSVASRDRGQSNQPQHF
TRBJ1-6 | TRBV6-5 | CASSYSASRGTNSPLHF
TRBJ2-1 | TRBV29-1 | CSVYSAGLAYNEQFF
TRBJ1-6 | TRBV10-3 | CAISEQGSSYNSPLHF
TRBJ2-7 | TRBV7-9 | CASTPVGGSSYEQYF
TRBJ2-5 | TRBV4-2 | CASSGRGKTQYF
TRBJ1-5 | TRBV30 | CAWSQGGGSNQPQHF
TRBJ2-7 | TRBV27 | CASRRLGGVYEQYF
TRBJ1-5 | TRBV12-2 | CASRLEGQPQHF
TRBJ2-1 | TRBV6-4 | CASSDSDYNEQFF
TRBJ2-3 | TRBV20-1 | CSAKPSTSGSTDTQYF
TRBJ2-5 | TRBV28 | CASSLRQPKETQYF
TRBJ2-1 | TRBV12-3/TRBV12-4 | CASSRTVNEQFF
TRBJ1-6 | TRBV12-3/TRBV12-4 | CASSLAGRSYNSPLHF
TRBJ2-1 | TRBV24-1 | CATSDLPAGGSSYNEQFF
TRBJ2-1 | TRBV27 | CASKTGGDEQFF
TRBJ2-3 | TRBV5-4 | CASTPLTQPTDTQYF